The 14 T cell receptor beta chains reported below all come from one sample, sequenced in a study of CD8+ T cells in alopecia areata. Treatment noted: oral pan-JAK inhibitor, 5-10 mg twice daily. In each case, RNA was isolated and then reverse transcribed into cDNA as the sequencing template. The protocol was immunoSEQ multiplex PCR, while the TCRdb copy is restricted to in-frame clones and leaves out a portion. The sample carries some 150,000 clones, about 59% recorded once. Sequenced material: CD8+ T cells sorted from blood, taken at week 4, from a patient treated with tofacitinib. The source of these receptors is a human donor with alopecia areata.

This chain links TRBV27 with TRBJ2-3; maybe TRBD1 (5 bases). CDR3 length: 16 amino acids. With 3 bases removed from V and 2 bases from J, the gap between germline ends came to 15 bases. Germline V lookup: CDR1 MNHEY, CDR2 SMNVEV (reference sequence). DNA of the CDR3: TGTGCCAGCAGTTTTGGTGTAGGGGAAGTCACAGATACGCAGTATTTT. This gives the protein CASSFGVGEVTDTQYF.

This rearrangement joins TRBV29-1 to TRBJ2-2; 7 positions match TRBD1. Germline assignment: CDR1 SQVTM and CDR2 ANQGSEA. The V segment lost 7 bases and the J segment 2 bases; nucleotides outside the gene matches: 7. This CDR3 is 14 amino acids long. The CDR3 protein is CSADRDSNTGELFF. CDR3 DNA: TGCAGCGCCGACCGGGACAGCAACACCGGGGAGCTGTTTTTT.

The CDR3 DNA is TGTGCCAGCAGCCCGGGGCAGGGGCCCTACGAGCAGTACTTC. Its translation is CASSPGQGPYEQYF. The rearrangement joins TRBV5-6 to TRBJ2-7; perhaps TRBD1 as D (6 bases). The CDR3 covers 14 residues. Germline values: CDR1 SGHDT, CDR2 YYEEEE. V lost 4 bases to trimming and J lost 2 bases, with 13 bases between them. Full variable domain (missing parts from reference TRBV5-6 and TRBJ2-7): DAGVTQSPTHLIKTRGQQVTLRCSPKSGHDTVSWYQQALGQGPQFIFQYYEEEERQRGNFPDRFSGHQFPNYSSELNVNALLLGDSALYLCASSPGQGPYEQYFGPGTRLTVT.

The rearrangement uses TRBV30 and TRBJ2-2, with D unclear. The CDR3 covers 11 residues. CDR1 and CDR2 from the germline V gene are GTSNPN and SVGIG (reference sequence). V was trimmed by 1 base and J by 3 bases, leaving 0 bases between them. CDR3: CAWSDTGELFF. CDR3 coding DNA: TGTGCCTGGAGTGACACCGGGGAGCTGTTTTTT.

This clone appeared once. This rearrangement joins TRBV7-3 to TRBJ1-1; a possible D gene is TRBD1 (5 bases). Trimming stripped 5 bases from V and 0 bases from J, with 13 bases between. The CDR3 is 15 residues long. Germline assignment: CDR1 SGHTA and CDR2 FQGTGA. In DNA form, the CDR3 reads TGTGCCAGCAGCCCGGACGGGGGGATGAACACTGAAGCTTTCTTT. Translating it yields CASSPDGGMNTEAFF.

The chain links TRBV30 to TRBJ2-3; TRBD1 matches 9 bases. CDR3 length: 12 amino acids. CDR1 GTSNPN and CDR2 SVGIG come from the germline V gene (reference sequence). The ends lost 8 bases at V and 1 base at J; junction bases unmatched: 1. The CDR3, as DNA: TGTGCCAGGACAGGGGGCACAGATACGCAGTATTTT. It translates to CARTGGTDTQYF.

The chain has TRBV29-1 and TRBJ1-1, with D unclear. The V end lost 6 bases, the J end lost 3 bases, and 11 bases lay between the germline ends. The V gene's germline CDR1 is SQVTM and CDR2 ANQGSEA. The CDR3 consists of 12 residues. The CDR3 sequence: CSVDGRDTEAFF. As DNA, the CDR3 is TGCAGCGTGGATGGCCGCGACACTGAAGCTTTCTTT.

The gene calls are TRBV2 and TRBJ1-3; possibly TRBD1 for D (6 bases). CDR3 length: 15 amino acids. Looked up from germline, CDR1 is SNHLY and CDR2 is FYNNEI. Trimming removed 2 bases at V and 2 bases at J, with 10 bases between. The CDR3 sequence: CASSEPTGPGNTIYF. CDR3 in DNA: TGTGCCAGCAGTGAACCTACAGGGCCTGGAAACACCATATATTTT.

This clone was detected only a few times. This chain connects TRBV5-1 to TRBJ2-1; 8 nucleotides line up with TRBD1. Germline trimming cut 2 bases from V and 9 bases from J; bases unmatched to any gene: 7. Germline V CDR1 and CDR2: SGHRS, YFSETQ. The CDR3 has 14 residues. The CDR3 sequence: CASSFDRTGIEQFF. CDR3 in DNA: TGCGCCAGCAGCTTTGATAGGACAGGGATTGAGCAGTTCTTC. Complete variable domain (other parts from reference TRBV5-1 and TRBJ2-1): KAGVTQTPRYLIKTRGQQVTLSCSPISGHRSVSWYQQTPGQGLQFLFEYFSETQRNKGNFPGRFSGRQFSNSRSEMNVSTLELGDSALYLCASSFDRTGIEQFFGPGTRLTVL.

In DNA, the CDR3 is TGTGCCAGTAGTCACAGGGAGTGGGACACTGAAGCTTTCTTT. Amino acid sequence: CASSHREWDTEAFF. The J gene is TRBJ1-1, the V gene TRBV19, with D possibly TRBD1 on 6 matching bases. Germline CDR1 and CDR2: LNHDA and SQIVND (reference sequence). V was shortened by 5 bases and J by 3 bases, with 13 bases between the two germline ends. CDR3 length: 14 amino acids.

The chain recombines TRBV15 with TRBJ2-3, with 9 bases lining up with TRBD2. Germline lookup yields CDR1 LNHNV and CDR2 YYDKDF (reference sequence). The CDR3 totals 15 residues. V shed 5 bases, J shed 0 bases, and the junction held 3 bases outside the gene matches. DNA for the CDR3: TGTGCCACCAGCCAGACTAGCGGAAGCACAGATACGCAGTATTTT. Translated, it gives CATSQTSGSTDTQYF.

This clone has a single count. The gene calls are TRBV4-3 and TRBJ2-2; D is ambiguous. The CDR3 extends over 16 amino acids. Germline V gene data show CDR1 as LGHNA and CDR2 as YSLEER. Trimming removed 0 bases from V and 4 bases from J, with 12 bases in between. The CDR3 sequence: CASSQEPAMTTGELFF. CDR3 nucleotide sequence: TGCGCCAGCAGCCAAGAACCTGCGATGACCACCGGGGAGCTGTTTTTT.

V is TRBV5-1 and J is TRBJ1-2; D call uncertain. V gave up 2 bases and J gave up 2 bases, with 16 bases separating them. The CDR3 is 16 amino acids. Germline-derived CDR1 and CDR2 are SGHRS and YFSETQ. CDR3 amino acids: CASSFGWVGGNYGYTF. The CDR3 DNA reads TGCGCCAGCAGCTTTGGGTGGGTAGGCGGAAACTATGGCTACACCTTC. The complete variable domain, with remaining parts taken from reference TRBV5-1 and TRBJ1-2, reads KAGVTQTPRYLIKTRGQQVTLSCSPISGHRSVSWYQQTPGQGLQFLFEYFSETQRNKGNFPGRFSGRQFSNSRSEMNVSTLELGDSALYLCASSFGWVGGNYGYTFGSGTRLTVV.

This chain uses TRBV5-1 with TRBJ1-6; the D is unclear. CDR3 size: 13 residues. Germline V gene data show CDR1 as SGHRS and CDR2 as YFSETQ. The V end was cut by 4 bases, the J end by 11 bases, with 13 bases between. CDR3: CASSPRTAAPLHF. CDR3 sequence (DNA): TGCGCCAGCAGCCCCAGGACGGCGGCACCCCTCCACTTT.